Sequencing of this T cell receptor beta chain was carried out in a study of blood T cell repertoires in COVID-19. The overall study: Researchers got acute and convalescent COVID-19 samples from the United States, Italy and Spain.

Clones were read by immunoSEQ multiplex PCR, and TCRdb kept only the in-frame ones, dropping some. The sample includes approximately 440,000 clones, about 91% seen only once; the top ten take approximately 12%. The CDR3 contains 14 residues. Germline assignment: CDR1 SGHNT and CDR2 YYREEE (reference sequence). V was cut by 2 bases and J by 9 bases, with 12 bases left in between. The table lists this clone with a count of one. The sequenced material came from peripheral blood. This TCR was recovered from a woman aged 45-65 years with COVID-19, enrolled during active disease. This rearrangement joins TRBV5-4 to TRBJ1-6, with D possibly being TRBD1 (5 bases). CDR3 DNA: TGTGCCAGCAGCTTCTCCCAGGGTACTTCACCCCTCCACTTT. This codes for CASSFSQGTSPLHF.